These 18 T cell receptor beta chains originate from one sample sequenced in a study of T cells in Graves' hyperthyroidism and ophthalmopathy. Amplified TCR beta CDR3 regions came from RNA transcripts. Carried out on the TCR CDR3, a first-round RT-PCR used the HTBI primer set. One entry per CDR3 protein, called by TCRdb with MiXCR from the multiplex PCR reads. This repertoire shows almost 600,000 distinct CDR3 sequences, just over 45% found once; its top ten account for around 7.7%. Sequencing input: peripheral blood or thyroid tissue (not recorded which). The receptors come from a young woman with Graves' hyperthyroidism.

This clonotype was detected many times. This chain's CDR3 is CATSSRETQYF. The DNA for the CDR3 is TGTGCCACCAGTTCGCGAGAGACCCAGTACTTC. The chain employs TRBV24-1 and TRBJ2-5; D remains unclear. The CDR3 length is 11 residues. CDR1 KGHDR and CDR2 SFDVKD come from the germline V gene. Trimming stripped 6 bases from V and 4 bases from J, with 5 bases between.

The rearrangement links TRBV29-1 to TRBJ1-6, with D perhaps matching TRBD1 (5 bases). The V gene's germline CDR1 is SQVTM and CDR2 ANQGSEA. The CDR3 spans 13 residues. V shed 7 bases and J shed 5 bases, with 12 bases lying between them. The chain's CDR3 is CSASSGDNSPLHF. CDR3 DNA sequence: TGCAGCGCCTCCTCGGGGGATAATTCACCCCTCCACTTT.

With regard to this clonotype: Because it lacks the conserved phenylalanine or tryptophan at the end, this CDR3 is likely a read error. The DNA is omitted, as the CDR3 cannot be located on it reliably, and the CDR3 follows TCRdb's listing. V and J are TRBV29-1 and TRBJ1-1. With termini counted, the CDR3 has 9 amino acids. The germline V gene encodes CDR1 SQVTM and CDR2 ANQGSEA. This CDR3 is CSVDHRANY.

This clonotype was counted between two and nine times. J is TRBJ1-5 and V is TRBV2; tentative D call: TRBD1 (6 bases). Germline CDR1 is SNHLY and CDR2 is FYNNEI. The germline V and J ends were trimmed by 7 bases and 7 bases, with 20 bases remaining between them. The length of the CDR3 is 15 residues. The CDR3 loop reads CASTRTPQGTQPQHF. CDR3 nucleotides: TGTGCCAGCACCAGAACGCCCCAGGGGACCCAGCCCCAGCATTTT.

This clonotype came up many times. V and J are TRBV6-5 and TRBJ1-4, with a weak D call TRBD1 (6 bases). The V end lost 6 bases, the J end lost 8 bases, and 13 bases lay between the germline ends. Germline V gives CDR1 MNHEY, CDR2 SVGAGI. This CDR3 comprises 13 residues. The CDR3 nucleotides read TGTGCCAGCAGAACAGGGCAGGGGGAAAAACTGTTTTTT. Encoded protein: CASRTGQGEKLFF.

Comment on this clonotype: This may come from a read error, since a much larger clone is one base off. The CDR3 does not end in the conserved phenylalanine or tryptophan, so this is likely a read error. The rearrangement links TRBV24-1 to TRBJ2-3; TRBD1 matches 9 bases. Germline V gene sequence: CDR1 KGHDR, CDR2 SFDVKD. The V gene end was trimmed by 7 bases and the J gene end by 0 bases; junction bases not matched to a gene: 10. The CDR3 is 17 amino acids. CDR3 DNA: TGTGCCACCAGCAATCCTGGGACAGGGATCAGCACAGATACGCAGTATTCT. This gives the protein CATSNPGTGISTDTQYS.

The CDR3 spells CATSSLGSSGANVLTF. The CDR3 coding sequence is TGTGCCACCAGCAGCTTAGGATCCTCTGGGGCCAACGTCCTGACTTTC. The chain recombines TRBV15 with TRBJ2-6; no firm D call. Per germline, CDR1 LNHNV and CDR2 YYDKDF (reference sequence). There are 16 residues in the CDR3. The V end lost 3 bases, the J end lost 0 bases, and 9 bases lay between the germline ends.

This chain connects TRBV5-1 to TRBJ2-5; possibly TRBD1 for D (6 bases). V dropped 5 bases and J dropped 0 bases, with 11 bases sitting between them. The germline V gene encodes CDR1 SGHRS and CDR2 YFSETQ. There are 14 residues in the CDR3. For the CDR3, the DNA is TGCGCCAGCAGGGCAGGACAGTACCAAGAGACCCAGTACTTC. Translated, it gives CASRAGQYQETQYF.

Concerning this clonotype: The junction departs from germline at one end; a sequencing error may be responsible. This sequence joins TRBV29-1 and TRBJ1-1; a weak D match, TRBD1 (6 bases). The CDR3 covers 14 residues. The germline gives CDR1 SQVTM, CDR2 ANQGSEA. The CDR3 here is CSQDMGAGNAEAFF. The CDR3 bases are TGCAGCCAAGATATGGGGGCGGGGAACGCTGAAGCTTTCTTT. The whole variable domain, filled in from reference TRBV29-1 and TRBJ1-1, reads SAVISQKPSRDICQRGTSLTIQCQVDSQVTMMFWYRQQPGQSLTLIATANQGSEATYESGFVIDKFPISRPNLTFSTLTVSNMSPEDSSIYLCSQDMGAGNAEAFFGQGTRLTVV.

Many counts were recorded for this clonotype. V gene TRBV5-1 combines with J gene TRBJ2-7, with TRBD2 identical over 8 bases. J lost 5 bases, V lost 6 bases, and 13 bases had no gene match. The CDR3 loop spans 15 amino acids. The germline V gene encodes CDR1 SGHRS and CDR2 YFSETQ. CDR3 in DNA: TGCGCCAGCACGACCGGGACTAGTTCTTTTAACGAGCAGTACTTC. It codes for CASTTGTSSFNEQYF.

The V and J genes are TRBV10-3 and TRBJ1-6, with 8 bases identical to TRBD1. From germline, CDR1 is ENHRY and CDR2 SYGVKD. The junction had 7 bases not matched to a gene; V was cut back by 3 bases and J by 6 bases. CDR3 size: 16 residues. The CDR3 sequence is CAISEWTGTGNSPLHF. DNA of the CDR3: TGTGCCATCAGTGAATGGACAGGGACGGGTAATTCACCCCTCCACTTT.

This clonotype was counted many times. The chain has TRBV7-9 and TRBJ1-5, with D uncertain. CDR1 and CDR2 from the germline V gene are SEHNR and FQNEAQ (reference sequence). The CDR3 spans 14 residues. Trimming cost V 3 bases and J 1 base, with 7 bases left between them. In DNA, the CDR3 is TGTGCCAGCAGCTTCCCTGACAGCAATCAGCCCCAGCATTTT. It codes for CASSFPDSNQPQHF.

This clonotype was found once. This chain connects TRBV29-1 to TRBJ1-1; D ambiguous. The germline V gene has CDR1 SQVTM and CDR2 ANQGSEA. The CDR3 loop spans 12 amino acids. Here the CDR3 reads CSLEGRYTEAFF. The CDR3 nucleotides are TGCAGTTTAGAGGGCAGGTACACTGAAGCTTTCTTT.

The V call is TRBV14, the J call TRBJ2-5, with TRBD2 matching 9 bases. Losses at the gene ends were 3 bases for V and 5 bases for J; bases not matched to a gene: 7. The CDR3 is made up of 15 amino acids. Per germline, CDR1 SGHDN and CDR2 FVKESK. DNA for the CDR3: TGTGCCAGCAGCCATGTCCTCAGCGGGAGGGAGACCCAGTACTTC. It is translated as CASSHVLSGRETQYF.

Many counts were recorded for this clonotype. The chain links TRBV20-1 to TRBJ1-6; D unresolved. The CDR3 extends over 15 amino acids. Between the trimmed V and J ends, which lost 0 bases and 7 bases, there was a span of 13 bases. Germline V gives CDR1 DFQATT, CDR2 SNEGSKA (reference sequence). For the CDR3, the DNA is TGCAGTGCTAGAGAATTGGGAATTTCGAATTCACCCCTCCACTTT. This translates into CSARELGISNSPLHF.

This clonotype has a count of ten or more. V gene TRBV5-8 combines with J gene TRBJ1-2, with unresolved D. This CDR3 region has 15 residues. In germline, CDR1 is SGHTS, CDR2 YDEGEE. The germline V and J ends were trimmed by 0 bases and 5 bases, with 14 bases remaining between them. The DNA for the CDR3 is TGTGCCAGCAGCTTGGGAGGTGCGACCTTTTATGGCTACACCTTC. Its translation: CASSLGGATFYGYTF.

This clonotype was detected many times. The chain combines TRBV19 with TRBJ2-5; 7 bases match TRBD1. Looked up from germline, CDR1 is LNHDA and CDR2 is SQIVND (reference sequence). After removal of 6 bases from V and 4 bases from J, the junction contained 14 bases not matched to a gene. The CDR3 is 16 amino acids. The CDR3 loop reads CASSLDRQGPLETQYF. CDR3 sequence (DNA): TGTGCCAGTAGCCTGGATCGACAGGGTCCCTTAGAGACCCAGTACTTC.

This chain links TRBV4-3 with TRBJ2-2; 11 nucleotides align to TRBD2. The CDR3 has 18 residues. The germline V gene has CDR1 LGHNA and CDR2 YSLEER. J gave up 5 bases and V 4 bases, and 12 bases lay outside the gene matches. The CDR3 sequence: CASSRGLAGGGGTGELFF. Here the CDR3 DNA reads TGCGCCAGCAGCCGAGGACTAGCGGGTGGGGGAGGGACCGGGGAGCTGTTTTTT.